This TCR beta chain was sequenced for a study of T cell responses to AZD1222 COVID-19 vaccine. The method was immunoSEQ multiplex PCR; TCRdb's version includes in-frame clones alone and lacks a portion of them. The sample includes about 77,000 clones, roughly 90% of them seen just once. Germline V CDR1 and CDR2: LGHDT, YNNKEL (reference sequence). The V gene end was trimmed by 4 bases and the J gene end by 0 bases; junction bases not matched to a gene: 4. The CDR3 consists of 15 residues. The chain combines TRBV3-1 (or the pseudogene TRBV3-2) with TRBJ1-1; 8 bases are shared with TRBD1. The TCR comes from an adult who received the AZD1222 COVID-19 vaccine. Source: peripheral blood, taken 28 days after the second AZD1222 dose. In nucleotides, the CDR3 is TGTGCCAGCAGCCGACGACAGGGGATGAACACTGAAGCTTTCTTT. Encoded protein: CASSRRQGMNTEAFF.